This T cell receptor beta chain was captured by sequencing in a study of T cell changes during pregnancy in multiple sclerosis. TCRdb's table, derived via immunoSEQ multiplex PCR, lists solely in-frame clones and lacks some. The data contain roughly 52,000 clones, 90% of them singletons. The CDR3 is made up of 15 amino acids. V was pared by 6 bases and J by 7 bases, with 18 bases between. Germline V gives CDR1 MNHEY, CDR2 SVGAGI. J is TRBJ2-2 and V is TRBV6-5; D gene ambiguous. The sequences come from CD4+ T cells from peripheral blood mononuclear cells, collected in the first trimester of pregnancy. This TCR derives from a female donor with multiple sclerosis, enrolled in a pregnancy study. For the CDR3, the DNA is TGTGCCAGCAGCGCCACTATTCGTCTAGTCGGGGAGCTGTTTTTT. It encodes CASSATIRLVGELFF.